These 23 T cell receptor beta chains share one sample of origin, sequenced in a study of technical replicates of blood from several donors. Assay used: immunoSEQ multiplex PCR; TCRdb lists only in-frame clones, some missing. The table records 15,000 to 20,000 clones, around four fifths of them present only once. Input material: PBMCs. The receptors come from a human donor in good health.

Here the CDR3 DNA reads TGTGCCAGCAGCCAAGTTAGCGGGAGGGCGAATGAGCAGTTCTTC. It specifies CASSQVSGRANEQFF. V usage is TRBV14 and J usage is TRBJ2-1; TRBD2 matches 11 bases. The junction had 3 bases not matched to a gene; V was cut back by 1 base and J by 7 bases. The CDR3 has 15 residues. Germline V CDR1 and CDR2: SGHDN, FVKESK.

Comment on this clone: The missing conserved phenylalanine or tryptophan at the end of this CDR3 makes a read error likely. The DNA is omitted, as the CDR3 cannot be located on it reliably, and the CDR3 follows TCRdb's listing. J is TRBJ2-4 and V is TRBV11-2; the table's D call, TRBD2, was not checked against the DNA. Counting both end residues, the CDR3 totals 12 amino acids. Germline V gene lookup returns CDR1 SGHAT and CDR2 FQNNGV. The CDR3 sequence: CASSSEGTGVSL.

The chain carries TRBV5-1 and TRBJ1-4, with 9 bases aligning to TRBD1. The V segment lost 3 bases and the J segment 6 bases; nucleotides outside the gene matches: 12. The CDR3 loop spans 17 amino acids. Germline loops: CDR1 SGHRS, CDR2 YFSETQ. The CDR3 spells CASSSFGTGIEHEKLFF. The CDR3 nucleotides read TGCGCCAGCAGCTCCTTCGGGACAGGGATAGAGCATGAAAAACTGTTTTTT.

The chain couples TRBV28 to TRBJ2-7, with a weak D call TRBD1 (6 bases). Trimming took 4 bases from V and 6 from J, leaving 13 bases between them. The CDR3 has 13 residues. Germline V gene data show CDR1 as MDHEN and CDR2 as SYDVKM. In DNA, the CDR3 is TGTGCCAGCAGTTCTCAGGGGCTGGGCGAGCAGTACTTC. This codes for CASSSQGLGEQYF.

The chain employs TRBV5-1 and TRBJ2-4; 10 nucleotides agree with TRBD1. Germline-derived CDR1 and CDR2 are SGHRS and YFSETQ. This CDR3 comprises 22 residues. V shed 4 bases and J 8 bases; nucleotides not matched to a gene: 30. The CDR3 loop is CASSPDNLQTGGSRLVLDIQYF. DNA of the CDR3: TGCGCCAGCAGCCCCGATAACCTCCAGACAGGGGGCTCTAGACTAGTCTTGGACATTCAGTACTTC. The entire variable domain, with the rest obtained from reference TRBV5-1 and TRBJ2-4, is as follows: KAGVTQTPRYLIKTRGQQVTLSCSPISGHRSVSWYQQTPGQGLQFLFEYFSETQRNKGNFPGRFSGRQFSNSRSEMNVSTLELGDSALYLCASSPDNLQTGGSRLVLDIQYFGAGTRLSVL.

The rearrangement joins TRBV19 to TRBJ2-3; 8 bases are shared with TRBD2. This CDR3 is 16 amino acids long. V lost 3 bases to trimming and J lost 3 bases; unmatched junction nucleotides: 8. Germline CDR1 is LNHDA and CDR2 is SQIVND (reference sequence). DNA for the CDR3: TGTGCCAGTAGTATCTCCGAACTAGCGGATACAGATACGCAGTATTTT. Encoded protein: CASSISELADTDTQYF. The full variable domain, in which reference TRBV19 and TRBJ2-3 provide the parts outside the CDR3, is DGGITQSPKYLFRKEGQNVTLSCEQNLNHDAMYWYRQDPGQGLRLIYYSQIVNDFQKGDIAEGYSVSREKKESFPLTVTSAQKNPTAFYLCASSISELADTDTQYFGPGTRLTVL.

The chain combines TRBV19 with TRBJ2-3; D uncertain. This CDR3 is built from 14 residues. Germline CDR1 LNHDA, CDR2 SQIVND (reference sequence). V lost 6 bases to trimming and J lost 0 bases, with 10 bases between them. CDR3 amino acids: CASSQVTSTDTQYF. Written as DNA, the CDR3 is TGTGCCAGTAGCCAGGTAACTAGCACAGATACGCAGTATTTT.

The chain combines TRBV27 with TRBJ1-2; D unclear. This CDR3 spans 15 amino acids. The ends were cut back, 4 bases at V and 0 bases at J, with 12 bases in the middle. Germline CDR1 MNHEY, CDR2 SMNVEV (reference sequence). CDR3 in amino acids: CASSSGKHANYGYTF. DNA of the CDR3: TGTGCCAGCAGTTCGGGAAAACATGCTAACTATGGCTACACCTTC.

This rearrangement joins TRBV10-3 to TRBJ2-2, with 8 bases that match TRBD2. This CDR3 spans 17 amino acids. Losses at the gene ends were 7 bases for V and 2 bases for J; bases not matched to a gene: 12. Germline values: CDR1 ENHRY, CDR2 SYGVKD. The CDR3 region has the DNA TGTGCCATCATGGACCCGGCCAGCGGGGGAAACACCGGGGAGCTGTTTTTT. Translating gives CAIMDPASGGNTGELFF.

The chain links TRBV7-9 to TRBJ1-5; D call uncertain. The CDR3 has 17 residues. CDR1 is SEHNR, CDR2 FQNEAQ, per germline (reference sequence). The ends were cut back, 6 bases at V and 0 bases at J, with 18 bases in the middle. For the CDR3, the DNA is TGTGCCAGCAGAATAGCGGGCTCGGTGTATAGCAATCAGCCCCAGCATTTT. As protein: CASRIAGSVYSNQPQHF.

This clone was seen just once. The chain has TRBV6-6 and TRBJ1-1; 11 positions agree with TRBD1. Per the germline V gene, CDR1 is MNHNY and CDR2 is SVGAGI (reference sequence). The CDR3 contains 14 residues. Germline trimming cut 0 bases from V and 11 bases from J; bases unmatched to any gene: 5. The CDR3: CASSYSGQGAGAFF. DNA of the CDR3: TGTGCCAGCAGTTACTCTGGACAGGGGGCTGGGGCTTTCTTT.

Written as DNA, the CDR3 is TGTGCCAGTAGTATCGGCAGGGGAAAATCTAATGAAAAACTGTTTTTT. This gives the protein CASSIGRGKSNEKLFF. The chain uses TRBV19 and TRBJ1-4; D may be TRBD1 (6 bases). Germline V gene sequence: CDR1 LNHDA, CDR2 SQIVND (reference sequence). The CDR3 runs to 16 residues. Trimming removed 3 bases at V and 3 bases at J, with 14 bases between.

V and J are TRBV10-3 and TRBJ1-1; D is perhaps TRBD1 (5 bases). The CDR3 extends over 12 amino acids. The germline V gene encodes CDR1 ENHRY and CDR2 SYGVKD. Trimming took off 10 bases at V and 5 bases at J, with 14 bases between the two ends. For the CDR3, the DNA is TGTGCCACCAGAGGGGTCGAGACTGAAGCTTTCTTT. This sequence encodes CATRGVETEAFF.

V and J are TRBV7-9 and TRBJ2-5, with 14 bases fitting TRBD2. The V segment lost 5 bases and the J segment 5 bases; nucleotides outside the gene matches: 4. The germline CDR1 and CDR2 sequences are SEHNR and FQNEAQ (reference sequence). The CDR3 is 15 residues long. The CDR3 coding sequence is TGTGCCAGCAGCACGGGACTAGCGGGAGTGGAGACCCAGTACTTC. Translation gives CASSTGLAGVETQYF.

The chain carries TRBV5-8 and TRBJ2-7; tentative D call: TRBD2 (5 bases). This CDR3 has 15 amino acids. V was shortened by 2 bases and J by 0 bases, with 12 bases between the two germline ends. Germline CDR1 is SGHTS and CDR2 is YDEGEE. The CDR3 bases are TGTGCCAGCAGCTTAGTACCTAGCCTCTCCTACGAGCAGTACTTC. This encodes CASSLVPSLSYEQYF. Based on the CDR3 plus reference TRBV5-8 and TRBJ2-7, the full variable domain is EAGVTQSPTHLIKTRGQQATLRCSPISGHTSVYWYQQALGLGLQFLLWYDEGEERNRGNFPPRFSGRQFPNYSSELNVNALELEDSALYLCASSLVPSLSYEQYFGPGTRLTVT.

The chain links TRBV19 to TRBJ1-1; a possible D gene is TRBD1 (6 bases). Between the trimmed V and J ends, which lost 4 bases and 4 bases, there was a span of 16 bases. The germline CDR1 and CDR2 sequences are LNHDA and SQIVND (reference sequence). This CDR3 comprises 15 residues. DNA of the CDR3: TGTGCCAGTAGTACAGGGGTAGGGTTAAGCACTGAAGCTTTCTTT. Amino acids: CASSTGVGLSTEAFF.

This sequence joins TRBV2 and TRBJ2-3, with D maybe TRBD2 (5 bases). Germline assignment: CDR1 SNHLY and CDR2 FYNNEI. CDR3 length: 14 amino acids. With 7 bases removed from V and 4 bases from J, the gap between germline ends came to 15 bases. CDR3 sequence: CASTRLALADTQYF. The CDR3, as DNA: TGTGCCAGCACCCGTCTAGCCTTGGCAGATACGCAGTATTTT.

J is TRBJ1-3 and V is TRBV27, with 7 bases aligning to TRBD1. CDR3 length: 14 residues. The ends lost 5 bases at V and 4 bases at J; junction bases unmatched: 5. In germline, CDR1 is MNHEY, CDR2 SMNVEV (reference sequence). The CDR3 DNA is TGTGCCAGCAGTATGACAGGGTTCGGAAACACCATATATTTT. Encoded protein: CASSMTGFGNTIYF.

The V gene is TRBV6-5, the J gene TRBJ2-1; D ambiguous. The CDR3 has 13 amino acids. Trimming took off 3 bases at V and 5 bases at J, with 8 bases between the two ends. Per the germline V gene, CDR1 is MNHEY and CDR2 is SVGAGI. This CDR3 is CASSYSVNNEQFF. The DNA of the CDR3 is TGTGCCAGCAGTTATAGTGTAAACAATGAGCAGTTCTTC.

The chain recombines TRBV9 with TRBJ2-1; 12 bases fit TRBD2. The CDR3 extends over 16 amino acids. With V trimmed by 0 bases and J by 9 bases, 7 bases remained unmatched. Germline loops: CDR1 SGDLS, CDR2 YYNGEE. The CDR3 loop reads CASSVVSSGRGVEQFF. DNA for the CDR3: TGTGCCAGCAGCGTAGTGTCTAGCGGGAGGGGGGTTGAGCAGTTCTTC.

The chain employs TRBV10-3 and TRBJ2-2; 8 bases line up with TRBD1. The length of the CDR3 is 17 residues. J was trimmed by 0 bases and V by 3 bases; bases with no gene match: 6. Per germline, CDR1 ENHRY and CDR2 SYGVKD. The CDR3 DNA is TGTGCCATCAGTGATCGGTGGACAGGGACGAACACCGGGGAGCTGTTTTTT. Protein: CAISDRWTGTNTGELFF.

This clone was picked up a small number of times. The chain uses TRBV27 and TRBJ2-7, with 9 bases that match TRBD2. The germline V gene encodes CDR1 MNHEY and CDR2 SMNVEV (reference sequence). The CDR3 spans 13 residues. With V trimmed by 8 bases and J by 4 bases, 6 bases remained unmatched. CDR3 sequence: CASRLADTYEQYF. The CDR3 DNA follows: TGTGCCAGCCGACTAGCGGATACATACGAGCAGTACTTC.

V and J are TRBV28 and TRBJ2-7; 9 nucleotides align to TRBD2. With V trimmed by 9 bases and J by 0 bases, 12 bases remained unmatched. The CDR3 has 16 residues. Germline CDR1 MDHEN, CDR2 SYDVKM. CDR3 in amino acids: CASWAGGPSGSYEQYF. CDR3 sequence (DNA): TGTGCCAGTTGGGCGGGAGGGCCCTCTGGCTCCTACGAGCAGTACTTC.